The 18 T cell receptor beta chains below come from one sample, sequenced in a study of identical twins (dated by TCRdb to the mid-2010s). The library was generated by 5' RACE. The instrument given in TCRdb is Illumina HiSeq 2000. TCRdb reprocessing: public reads trimmed at Q25 with fastp, clones called with MiXCR, in-frame beta chains kept. Each CDR3 protein appears once, grouped with its most common genes and DNA. The sample includes around 1.7 million distinct CDR3 sequences, with roughly a third observed a single time. The ten largest clones take up around 0.3% of the sample. Material for sequencing was cord blood. The source is a newborn girl in good health.

This clonotype was recorded at least ten times. The chain is built from TRBV25-1 and TRBJ2-5; 9 nucleotides align to TRBD2. From germline, CDR1 is MGHDK and CDR2 SYGVNS. There are 17 residues in the CDR3. V gave up 4 bases and J gave up 3 bases; unmatched junction bases: 12. The CDR3 DNA is TGTGCCAGCAGTGTTCCTCGCGGGAGGGATTTTGAAGAGACCCAGTACTTC. Translated: CASSVPRGRDFEETQYF.

This clonotype has only a few counts. This chain connects TRBV9 to TRBJ2-4; 7 positions agree with TRBD2. Germline CDR1 SGDLS, CDR2 YYNGEE. The CDR3 has 18 residues. With V trimmed by 0 bases and J by 0 bases, 9 bases remained unmatched. The CDR3 nucleotides read TGTGCCAGCAGCGTAGGACAAGGGCTAGCGGTAGCCAAAAACATTCAGTACTTC. It codes for CASSVGQGLAVAKNIQYF.

This clonotype was seen ten or more times. The V gene is TRBV20-1, the J gene TRBJ2-3; D remains ambiguous. The V end was cut by 1 base, the J end by 3 bases, with 8 bases between. The CDR3 spans 13 residues. Germline loops: CDR1 DFQATT, CDR2 SNEGSKA (reference sequence). The CDR3 reads CSARGPSTDTQYF. The DNA of the CDR3 is TGCAGTGCTAGAGGACCCTCAACAGATACGCAGTATTTT.

As concerns this clonotype: The conserved closing phenylalanine or tryptophan is absent in this CDR3, likely reflecting a read error. The limits of the CDR3 on the DNA are not certain, so only TCRdb's listed CDR3 is given. The chain is built from TRBV21-1 and TRBJ2-7; the listed D gene, TRBD1, was not tested against the DNA. TRBV21-1 has pseudogene status. With termini counted, the CDR3 has 13 amino acids. CDR3 sequence: CASSKQQGYEQYS.

The chain recombines TRBV5-1 with TRBJ2-3; 12 bases are a match to TRBD2. Germline CDR1 is SGHRS and CDR2 is YFSETQ. After removal of 4 bases from V and 4 bases from J, the junction contained 4 bases not matched to a gene. The CDR3 contains 15 residues. CDR3 region: CASSVSSGGADTQYF. The CDR3 DNA reads as TGCGCCAGCAGCGTTTCTAGCGGGGGGGCAGATACGCAGTATTTT.

The sample holds a few counts of this clonotype. This sequence joins TRBV29-1 and TRBJ2-7; 13 bases match TRBD2. This CDR3 contains 16 residues. With 1 base clipped from V and 4 bases from J, the junction kept 7 bases outside the gene matches. Germline-derived CDR1 and CDR2 are SQVTM and ANQGSEA. The CDR3 DNA reads as TGCAGCGTTGAAGGCCGCGGGACTAGCGGGACTTACGAGCAGTACTTC. Translation: CSVEGRGTSGTYEQYF.

This clonotype was detected only a few times. The chain uses TRBV2 and TRBJ1-1; D gene ambiguous. The CDR3 totals 14 residues. Germline V lookup: CDR1 SNHLY, CDR2 FYNNEI. Trimming shortened V by 3 bases and J by 6 bases, and 14 bases separated the two germline ends. The CDR3 nucleotides read TGTGCCAGCAGTGAGTCACATACAGTATCTGAAGCTTTCTTT. Its translation: CASSESHTVSEAFF.

The rearrangement joins TRBV30 to TRBJ1-2, with no clear D. Germline-derived CDR1 and CDR2 are GTSNPN and SVGIG (reference sequence). The CDR3 is made up of 11 amino acids. Trimming removed 3 bases at V and 5 bases at J, with 7 bases between. This CDR3 reads CAWSPRYGYTF. The CDR3 nucleotides are TGTGCCTGGAGCCCCCGGTATGGCTACACCTTC.

This clonotype was found a few times. The rearrangement joins TRBV5-6 to TRBJ1-6; tentatively, D is TRBD1 (5 bases). Germline-derived CDR1 and CDR2 are SGHDT and YYEEEE. The germline V and J ends were trimmed by 2 bases and 9 bases, with 12 bases remaining between them. The CDR3 is 14 residues long. Here the CDR3 reads CASSFGALTSPLHF. The CDR3 nucleotides read TGTGCCAGCAGCTTTGGGGCCCTGACTTCACCCCTCCACTTT.

The chain couples TRBV14 to TRBJ1-2; D is unresolved. The CDR3 sequence is 16 residues long. The germline V gene encodes CDR1 SGHDN and CDR2 FVKESK. With 2 bases removed from V and 0 bases from J, the gap between germline ends came to 13 bases. The CDR3 sequence is CASSQITHGSNYGYTF. CDR3 DNA sequence: TGTGCCAGCAGCCAAATAACGCACGGTTCTAACTATGGCTACACCTTC.

This clonotype was observed many times. This rearrangement joins TRBV27 to TRBJ1-5, with D unresolved. The CDR3 consists of 15 residues. Germline assignment: CDR1 MNHEY and CDR2 SMNVEV (reference sequence). Trimming took 2 bases from V and 3 from J, leaving 11 bases between them. CDR3 residues: CASSLASLSNQPQHF. CDR3 nucleotide sequence: TGTGCCAGCAGTTTAGCCTCTTTATCCAATCAGCCCCAGCATTTT.

This clonotype turned up a few times. The chain employs TRBV7-6 and TRBJ1-2, with 9 bases lining up with TRBD1. There are 16 residues in the CDR3. V was clipped by 1 base and J by 4 bases; unmatched bases: 7. Germline CDR1 and CDR2: SGHVS and FNYEAQ. Here the CDR3 DNA reads TGTGCCAGCAGCTTAGATCCGACAGGGGGAAGCTATGGCTACACCTTC. This translates into CASSLDPTGGSYGYTF.

The table lists this clonotype with a few counts. The chain joins TRBV28 to TRBJ2-1, with 12 bases identical to TRBD2. Trimming removed 4 bases from V and 7 bases from J; junction bases left unmatched: 8. The CDR3 totals 16 residues. Per germline, CDR1 MDHEN and CDR2 SYDVKM. CDR3 nucleotide sequence: TGTGCCAGCAGTTCGCCGACTAGCGGGAGATGGAATGAGCAGTTCTTC. This encodes CASSSPTSGRWNEQFF.

V gene TRBV29-1 combines with J gene TRBJ2-3, with TRBD1 matching 9 bases. V lost 3 bases and J lost 4; bases outside the gene matches: 5. CDR1 SQVTM and CDR2 ANQGSEA come from the germline V gene. CDR3 length equals 14 residues. The CDR3 sequence: CSVEKGQGADTQYF. CDR3 nucleotide sequence: TGCAGCGTTGAGAAGGGACAGGGTGCAGATACGCAGTATTTT.

This clonotype has more than one count but fewer than ten. V is TRBV9 and J is TRBJ1-1; a weak D match, TRBD1 (5 bases). Between the trimmed V and J ends, which lost 0 bases and 4 bases, there was a span of 10 bases. This CDR3 region has 14 residues. Germline V gene data show CDR1 as SGDLS and CDR2 as YYNGEE. The CDR3 DNA sequence: TGTGCCAGCAGCGTAGAAGGGGCCGGCACTGAAGCTTTCTTT. Encoded protein: CASSVEGAGTEAFF. Full variable domain (outside the CDR3, taken from reference TRBV9 and TRBJ1-1): DSGVTQTPKHLITATGQRVTLRCSPRSGDLSVYWYQQSLDQGLQFLIQYYNGEERAKGNILERFSAQQFPDLHSELNLSSLELGDSALYFCASSVEGAGTEAFFGQGTRLTVV.

This clonotype has just a few counts. The chain recombines TRBV6-6 with TRBJ2-3; D perhaps matches TRBD1 (6 bases). The CDR3 is made up of 12 amino acids. Trimming removed 10 bases from V and 0 bases from J, with 8 bases in between. The germline V gene has CDR1 MNHNY and CDR2 SVGAGI (reference sequence). The CDR3 nucleotides read TGTGCCACAGGGGTGAGCACAGATACGCAGTATTTT. This encodes CATGVSTDTQYF.

This clonotype came up many times. Compared with germline, one end of the junction differs, possibly owing to a read error. The chain carries TRBV5-1 and TRBJ2-5; D is undetermined. The CDR3 is 12 residues long. Germline lookup yields CDR1 SGHRS and CDR2 YFSETQ. The CDR3 DNA is TGTGCCAGCAGCTTACTCCAAGAGACCCAGTACTTC. Protein sequence: CASSLLQETQYF.

The chain couples TRBV20-1 to TRBJ2-5; perhaps TRBD2 as D (5 bases). The germline V and J ends were trimmed by 0 bases and 4 bases, with 18 bases remaining between them. The CDR3 covers 16 residues. The germline CDR1 and CDR2 sequences are DFQATT and SNEGSKA (reference sequence). CDR3 residues: CSAREGWSLALETQYF. In nucleotides, the CDR3 is TGCAGTGCTAGAGAGGGATGGTCGCTAGCCCTAGAGACCCAGTACTTC.